The TCR beta chain under discussion was sequenced for a study of shared clonotypes between healthy human individuals. Study details: Each donor's CD8 memory used one plate, CD8 naive two, each CD4 subset three. Study results and limitations: Represented diversity (both genetic and exposure-history) was limited by the small number of donors. The study sampled only blood, and tissue repertoires likely differ. All-four-donor shared clonotypes had higher generation probabilities than non-shared clonotypes did.

About this clone: Its target is unknown.

Measured with immunoSEQ multiplex PCR; TCRdb has only the in-frame clones, and not every one. The sample records some 2,100,000 clones, 85% to 95% being singletons. Germline-derived CDR1 and CDR2 are SGDLS and YYNGEE. V shed 3 bases, J shed 2 bases, and the junction held 9 bases outside the gene matches. CDR3 size: 16 residues. Naivety among CD8 cells was defined by CD45RO negativity and positive CCR7 selection, thereby excluding terminally differentiated effector memory CD45RA+ cells. This sequence originates from a young man in good health. Some clones in this sample may be carry-over from other donors' samples. This chain links TRBV9 with TRBJ2-7; 9 bases are shared with TRBD2. Input material: naive CD8+ T cells from PBMCs. CDR3 residues: CASSGDSGRRPYEQYF. The CDR3 DNA reads as TGTGCCAGCAGCGGGGATAGCGGGAGAAGACCCTACGAGCAGTACTTC. The whole variable domain, filled in from reference TRBV9 and TRBJ2-7, reads DSGVTQTPKHLITATGQRVTLRCSPRSGDLSVYWYQQSLDQGLQFLIQYYNGEERAKGNILERFSAQQFPDLHSELNLSSLELGDSALYFCASSGDSGRRPYEQYFGPGTRLTVT.